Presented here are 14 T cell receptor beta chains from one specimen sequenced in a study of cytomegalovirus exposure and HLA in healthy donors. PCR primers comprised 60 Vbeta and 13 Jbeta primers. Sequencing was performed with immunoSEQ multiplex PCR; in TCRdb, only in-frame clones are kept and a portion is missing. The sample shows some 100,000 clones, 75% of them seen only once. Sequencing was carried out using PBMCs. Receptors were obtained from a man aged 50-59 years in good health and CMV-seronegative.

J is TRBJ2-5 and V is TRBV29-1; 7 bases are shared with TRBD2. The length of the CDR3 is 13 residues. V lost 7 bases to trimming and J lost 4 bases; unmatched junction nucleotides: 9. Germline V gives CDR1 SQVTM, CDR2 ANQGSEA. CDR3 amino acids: CSGASGIIETQYF. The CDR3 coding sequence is TGCAGCGGCGCGAGCGGGATAATAGAGACCCAGTACTTC.

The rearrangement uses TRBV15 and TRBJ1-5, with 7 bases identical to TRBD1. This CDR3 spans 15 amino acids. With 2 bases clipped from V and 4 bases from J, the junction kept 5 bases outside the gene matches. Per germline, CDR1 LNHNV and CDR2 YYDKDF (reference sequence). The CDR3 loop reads CATSRQTGSNQPQHF. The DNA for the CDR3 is TGTGCCACCAGCAGACAGACAGGGTCAAATCAGCCCCAGCATTTT.

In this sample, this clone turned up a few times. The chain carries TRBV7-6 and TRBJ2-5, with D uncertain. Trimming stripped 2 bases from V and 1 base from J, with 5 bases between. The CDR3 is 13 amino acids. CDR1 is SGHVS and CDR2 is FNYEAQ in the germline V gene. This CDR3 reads CASSLSLQETQYF. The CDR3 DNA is TGTGCCAGCAGCTTAAGCCTCCAAGAGACCCAGTACTTC.

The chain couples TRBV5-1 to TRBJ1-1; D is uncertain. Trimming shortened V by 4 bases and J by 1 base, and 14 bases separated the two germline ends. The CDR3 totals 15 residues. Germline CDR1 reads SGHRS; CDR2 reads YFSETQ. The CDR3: CASSKKVARNTEAFF. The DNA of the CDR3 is TGCGCCAGCAGCAAGAAAGTGGCCAGGAACACTGAAGCTTTCTTT.

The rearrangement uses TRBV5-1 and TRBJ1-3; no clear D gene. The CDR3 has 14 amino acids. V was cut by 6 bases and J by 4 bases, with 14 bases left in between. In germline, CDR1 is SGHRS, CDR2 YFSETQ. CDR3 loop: CASTPELDGNTIYF. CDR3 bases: TGCGCCAGCACCCCCGAACTAGACGGAAACACCATATATTTT.

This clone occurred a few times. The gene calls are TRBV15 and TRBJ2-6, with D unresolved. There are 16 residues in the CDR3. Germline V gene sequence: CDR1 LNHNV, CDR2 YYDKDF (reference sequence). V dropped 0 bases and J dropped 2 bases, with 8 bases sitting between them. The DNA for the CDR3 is TGTGCCACCAGCAGAGAGGAGTCGGCTGGGGCCAACGTCCTGACTTTC. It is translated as CATSREESAGANVLTF.

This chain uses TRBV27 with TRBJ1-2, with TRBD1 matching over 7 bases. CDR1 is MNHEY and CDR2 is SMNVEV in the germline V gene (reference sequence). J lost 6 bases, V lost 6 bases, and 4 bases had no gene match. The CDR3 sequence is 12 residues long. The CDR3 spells CASSRGVDGYTF. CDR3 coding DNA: TGTGCCAGCAGCAGGGGGGTTGATGGCTACACCTTC.

As DNA, the CDR3 is TGCGCCAGCAGCCAAGCTGGGGCTAGACATGGCTACACCTTC. Protein sequence: CASSQAGARHGYTF. The chain links TRBV4-1 to TRBJ1-2, with D maybe TRBD1 (5 bases). V lost 1 base to trimming and J lost 6 bases, with 12 bases between them. CDR3 length: 14 amino acids. Germline CDR1 MGHRA, CDR2 YSYEKL.

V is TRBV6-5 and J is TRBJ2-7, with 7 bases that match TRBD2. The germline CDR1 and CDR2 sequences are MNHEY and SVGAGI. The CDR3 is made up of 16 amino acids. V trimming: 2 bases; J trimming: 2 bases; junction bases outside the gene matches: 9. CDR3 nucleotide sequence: TGTGCCAGCAGTTACGGGGGGGGAGGAACAACCTACGAGCAGTACTTC. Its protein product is CASSYGGGGTTYEQYF.

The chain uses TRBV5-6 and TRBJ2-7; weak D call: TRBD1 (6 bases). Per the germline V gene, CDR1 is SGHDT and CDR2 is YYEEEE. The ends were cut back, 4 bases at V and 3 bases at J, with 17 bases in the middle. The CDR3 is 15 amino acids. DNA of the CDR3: TGTGCCAGCAGCCACCCTCGACAGGTGAACTACGAGCAGTACTTC. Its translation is CASSHPRQVNYEQYF.

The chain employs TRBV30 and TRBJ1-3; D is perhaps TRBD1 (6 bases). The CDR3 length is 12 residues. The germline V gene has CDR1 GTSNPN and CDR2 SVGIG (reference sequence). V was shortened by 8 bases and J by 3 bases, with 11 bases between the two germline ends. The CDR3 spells CAGGPRGNTIYF. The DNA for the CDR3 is TGTGCCGGGGGCCCTCGTGGAAACACCATATATTTT.

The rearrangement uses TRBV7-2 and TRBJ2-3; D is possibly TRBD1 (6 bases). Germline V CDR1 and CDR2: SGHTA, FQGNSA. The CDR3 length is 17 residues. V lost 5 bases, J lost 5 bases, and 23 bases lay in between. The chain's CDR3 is CASSVLGGAGRQDTQYF. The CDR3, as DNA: TGTGCCAGCAGCGTCCTAGGGGGTGCGGGCCGCCAAGATACGCAGTATTTT.

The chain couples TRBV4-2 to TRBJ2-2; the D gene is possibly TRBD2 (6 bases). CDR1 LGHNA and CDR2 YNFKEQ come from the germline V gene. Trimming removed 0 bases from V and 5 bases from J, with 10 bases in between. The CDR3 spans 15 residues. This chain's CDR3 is CASSQEIGGTGELFF. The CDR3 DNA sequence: TGTGCCAGCAGCCAAGAGATTGGAGGGACCGGGGAGCTGTTTTTT.

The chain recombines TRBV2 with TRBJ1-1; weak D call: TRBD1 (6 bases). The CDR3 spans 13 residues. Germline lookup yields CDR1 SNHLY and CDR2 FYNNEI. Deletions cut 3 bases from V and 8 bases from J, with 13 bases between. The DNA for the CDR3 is TGTGCCAGCAGTGATGGGACAAAATTGGAAGCTTTCTTT. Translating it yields CASSDGTKLEAFF.